Shown below are 10 T cell receptor beta chains from a single sample sequenced in a study of Ad26.COV2.S vaccination and SARS-CoV-2 variants. The treatment here: roughly 18 received Ad26.COV2.S at low or high dose, single or two shots; several received placebo; per-sample allocation not given. The samples were gathered on day 63 after the first injection of vaccine or placebo. Profiled with immunoSEQ multiplex PCR; TCRdb holds only in-frame clones, not every one. The table lists over 400,000 clones, 80% to 90% of them singletons. Here the sequenced sample was peripheral blood, taken in a trial of Ad26.COV2.S vaccine versus placebo. These receptors all come from a person between 18 and 65 years old who received the Ad26.COV2.S COVID-19 vaccine or a placebo.

The rearrangement joins TRBV19 to TRBJ1-2; 9 bases line up with TRBD1. The CDR3 has 15 amino acids. The ends lost 5 bases at V and 8 bases at J; junction bases unmatched: 12. The germline gives CDR1 LNHDA, CDR2 SQIVND (reference sequence). CDR3 bases: TGTGCCAGTAGTGCCCCGGGACAGGGTTCTAGCGGCTACACCTTC. Its translation is CASSAPGQGSSGYTF.

This rearrangement joins TRBV7-3 to TRBJ2-2; possibly TRBD1 for D (6 bases). With 1 base removed from V and 7 bases from J, the gap between germline ends came to 16 bases. CDR1 and CDR2 (germline): SGHTA, FQGTGA. The CDR3 is made up of 16 amino acids. This chain's CDR3 is CASSLISGGRGGELFF. The CDR3 nucleotides read TGTGCCAGCAGCTTAATTTCTGGGGGCAGAGGCGGGGAGCTGTTTTTT.

Written as DNA, the CDR3 is TGTGCCAGAAGCTTGCTACAGGGTAATCAGCCCCAGCATTTT. Its protein is CARSLLQGNQPQHF. This chain links TRBV5-3 with TRBJ1-5, with a possible D match to TRBD1 (6 bases). TRBV5-3 is treated as an ORF (open reading frame) with a function not yet certain. The V end lost 1 base, the J end lost 4 bases, and 9 bases lay between the germline ends. CDR3 size: 14 residues.

The chain joins TRBV4-3 to TRBJ2-5; 12 positions agree with TRBD2. V lost 0 bases and J lost 4; bases outside the gene matches: 6. The CDR3 is 17 amino acids. CDR1 and CDR2 (germline): LGHNA, YSLEER. The CDR3 nucleotides read TGCGCCAGCAGCCAAGAAAAACTAGCGGGGGGTTCAGAGACCCAGTACTTC. Its protein product is CASSQEKLAGGSETQYF.

V and J are TRBV18 and TRBJ2-2; D possibly corresponds to TRBD1 (6 bases). Germline lookup yields CDR1 KGHSH and CDR2 LQKENI. V dropped 8 bases and J dropped 0 bases, with 10 bases sitting between them. The CDR3 is 14 amino acids. CDR3 in amino acids: CASHRETNTGELFF. The CDR3 nucleotides read TGTGCCAGCCACAGGGAAACGAACACCGGGGAGCTGTTTTTT. Full variable domain (outside the CDR3, taken from reference TRBV18 and TRBJ2-2): NAGVMQNPRHLVRRRGQEARLRCSPMKGHSHVYWYRQLPEEGLKFMVYLQKENIIDESGMPKERFSAEFPKEGPSILRIQQVVRGDSAAYFCASHRETNTGELFFGEGSRLTVL.

This clone was seen only once. The chain uses TRBV5-1 and TRBJ1-1; 7 bases fit TRBD1. From germline, CDR1 is SGHRS and CDR2 YFSETQ. The V and J ends lost 4 bases and 0 bases, in that order; junction bases with no gene match: 6. The CDR3 loop spans 15 amino acids. The chain's CDR3 is CASSDPGQMNTEAFF. The CDR3 nucleotides are TGCGCCAGCAGCGATCCGGGACAGATGAACACTGAAGCTTTCTTT. Complete variable domain (other parts from reference TRBV5-1 and TRBJ1-1): KAGVTQTPRYLIKTRGQQVTLSCSPISGHRSVSWYQQTPGQGLQFLFEYFSETQRNKGNFPGRFSGRQFSNSRSEMNVSTLELGDSALYLCASSDPGQMNTEAFFGQGTRLTVV.

J is TRBJ2-1 and V is TRBV6-2 or TRBV6-3, with D possibly matching TRBD2 (6 bases). V was clipped by 0 bases and J by 1 base, with 16 bases between them. CDR1 is MNHEY, CDR2 SVGEGT, per germline. The CDR3 length is 18 residues. CDR3 sequence (DNA): TGTGCCAGCAGTTACTCGTCCGGGCGGGGAAGTTCCTACAATGAGCAGTTCTTC. Amino acids: CASSYSSGRGSSYNEQFF.

The chain has TRBV30 and TRBJ2-3, with D possibly matching TRBD2 (5 bases). The CDR3 consists of 14 residues. The V end lost 3 bases, the J end lost 1 base, and 11 bases lay between the germline ends. Looked up from germline, CDR1 is GTSNPN and CDR2 is SVGIG (reference sequence). CDR3 residues: CAWRTHGGTDTQYF. CDR3 nucleotides: TGTGCCTGGAGGACACACGGGGGCACAGATACGCAGTATTTT. Looking up the rest from reference TRBV30 and TRBJ2-3 gives the full variable domain: SQTIHQWPATLVQPVGSPLSLECTVEGTSNPNLYWYRQAAGRGLQLLFYSVGIGQISSEVPQNLSASRPQDRQFILSSKKLLLSDSGFYLCAWRTHGGTDTQYFGPGTRLTVL.

The rearrangement joins TRBV4-2 to TRBJ2-5; 13 nucleotides match TRBD2. Trimming at V came to 0 bases and at J to 4 bases, leaving 11 bases not matched to a gene. The germline CDR1 and CDR2 sequences are LGHNA and YNFKEQ. CDR3 length equals 19 residues. The chain's CDR3 is CASSQENPWTSGSAETQYF. Written as DNA, the CDR3 is TGTGCCAGCAGCCAAGAAAATCCCTGGACTAGCGGGAGTGCAGAGACCCAGTACTTC.

The chain is built from TRBV5-1 and TRBJ1-1; no definite D call. The CDR3 is 13 amino acids. The germline V and J ends were trimmed by 0 bases and 10 bases, with 13 bases remaining between them. Germline V gene data show CDR1 as SGHRS and CDR2 as YFSETQ. CDR3 DNA: TGCGCCAGCAGCTTGGCCGGCCTCTCTGGAGCTTTCTTT. Encoded protein: CASSLAGLSGAFF.